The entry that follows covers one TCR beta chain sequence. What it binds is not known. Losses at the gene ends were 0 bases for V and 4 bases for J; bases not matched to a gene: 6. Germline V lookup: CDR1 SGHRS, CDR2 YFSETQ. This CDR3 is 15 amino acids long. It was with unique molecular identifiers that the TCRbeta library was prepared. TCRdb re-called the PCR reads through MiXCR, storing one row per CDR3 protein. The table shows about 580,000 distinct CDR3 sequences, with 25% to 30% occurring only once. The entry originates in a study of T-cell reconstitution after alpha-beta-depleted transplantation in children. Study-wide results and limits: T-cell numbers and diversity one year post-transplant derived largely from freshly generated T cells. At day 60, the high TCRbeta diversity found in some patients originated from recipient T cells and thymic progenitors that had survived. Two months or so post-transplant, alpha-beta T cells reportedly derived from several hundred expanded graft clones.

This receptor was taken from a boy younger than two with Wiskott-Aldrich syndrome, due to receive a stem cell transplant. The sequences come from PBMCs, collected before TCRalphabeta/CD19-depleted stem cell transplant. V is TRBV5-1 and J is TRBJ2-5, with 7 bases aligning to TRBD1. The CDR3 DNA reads TGCGCCAGCAGCTTGGACGGACAGGTCAGAGAGACCCAGTACTTC. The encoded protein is CASSLDGQVRETQYF.